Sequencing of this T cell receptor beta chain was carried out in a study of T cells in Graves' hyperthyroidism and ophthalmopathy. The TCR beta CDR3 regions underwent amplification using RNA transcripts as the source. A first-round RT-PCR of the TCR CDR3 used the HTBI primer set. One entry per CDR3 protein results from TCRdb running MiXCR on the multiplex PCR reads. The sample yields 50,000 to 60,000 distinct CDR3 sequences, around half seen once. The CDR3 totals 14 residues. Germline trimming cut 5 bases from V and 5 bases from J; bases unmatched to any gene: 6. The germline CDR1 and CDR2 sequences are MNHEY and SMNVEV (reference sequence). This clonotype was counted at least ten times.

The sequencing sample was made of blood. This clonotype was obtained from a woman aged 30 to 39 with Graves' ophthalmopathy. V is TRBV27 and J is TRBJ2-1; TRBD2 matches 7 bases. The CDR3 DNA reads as TGTGCCAGCAGTACGACTAGCCCTAACAATGAGCAGTTCTTC. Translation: CASSTTSPNNEQFF.